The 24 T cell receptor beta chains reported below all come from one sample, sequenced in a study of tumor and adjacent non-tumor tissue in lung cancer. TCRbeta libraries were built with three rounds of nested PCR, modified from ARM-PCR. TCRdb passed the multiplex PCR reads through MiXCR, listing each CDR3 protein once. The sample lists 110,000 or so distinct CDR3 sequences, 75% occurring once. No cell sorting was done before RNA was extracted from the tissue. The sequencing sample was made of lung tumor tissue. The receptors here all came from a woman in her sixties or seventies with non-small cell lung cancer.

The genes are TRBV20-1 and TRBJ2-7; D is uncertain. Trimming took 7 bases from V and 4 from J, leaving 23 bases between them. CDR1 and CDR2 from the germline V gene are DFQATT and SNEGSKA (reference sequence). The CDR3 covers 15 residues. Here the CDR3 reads CSVAVDPSSSYEQYF. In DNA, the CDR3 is TGCAGTGTGGCTGTCGACCCTTCAAGCTCATACGAGCAGTACTTC.

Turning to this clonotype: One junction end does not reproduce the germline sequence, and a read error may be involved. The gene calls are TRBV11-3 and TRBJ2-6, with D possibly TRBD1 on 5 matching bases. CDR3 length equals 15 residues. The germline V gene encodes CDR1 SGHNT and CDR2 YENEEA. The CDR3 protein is CASSDVTPGAKVLTF. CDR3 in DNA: TGTGCCAGCAGCGACGTCACTCCTGGGGCCAAAGTCCTGACTTTC. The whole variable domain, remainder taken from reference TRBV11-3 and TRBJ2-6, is EAGVVQSPRYKIIEKKQPVAFWCNPISGHNTLYWYLQNLGQGPELLIRYENEEAVDDSQLPKDRFSAERLKGVDSTLKIQPAELGDSAVYLCASSDVTPGAKVLTFGAGSRLTVL.

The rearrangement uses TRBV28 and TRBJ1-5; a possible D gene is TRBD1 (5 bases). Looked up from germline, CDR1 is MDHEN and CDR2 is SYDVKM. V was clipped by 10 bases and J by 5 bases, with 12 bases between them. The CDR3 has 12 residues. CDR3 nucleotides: TGTGCCAACAGGATGCGGGATCAGCCCCAGCATTTT. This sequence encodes CANRMRDQPQHF.

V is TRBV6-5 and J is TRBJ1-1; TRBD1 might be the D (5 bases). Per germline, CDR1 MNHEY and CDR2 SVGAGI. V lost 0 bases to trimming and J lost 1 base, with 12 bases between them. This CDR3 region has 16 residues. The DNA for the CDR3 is TGTGCCAGCAGTTACTCCTCTTGGGGGTCGAACACTGAAGCTTTCTTT. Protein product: CASSYSSWGSNTEAFF.

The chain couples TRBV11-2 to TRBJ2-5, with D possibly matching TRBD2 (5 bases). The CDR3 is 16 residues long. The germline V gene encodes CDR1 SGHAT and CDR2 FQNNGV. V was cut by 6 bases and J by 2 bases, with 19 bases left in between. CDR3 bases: TGTGCCAGCAGACGTAGCAGAACCGAGGGTCAAGAGACCCAGTACTTC. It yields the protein CASRRSRTEGQETQYF.

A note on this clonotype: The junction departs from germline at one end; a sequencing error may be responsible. CDR3 protein: CDSSYGTSRGCEQYF. For the CDR3, the DNA is TGTGACAGCAGCTACGGGACTAGCAGGGGGTGCGAGCAGTACTTC. This sequence joins TRBV11-2 and TRBJ2-7; 9 bases map to TRBD2. CDR1 is SGHAT and CDR2 is FQNNGV in the germline V gene. The CDR3 length is 15 residues.

CDR3 nucleotides: TGTGCCAGCAGCGATAGCAGATCCACCGGGACAGCTCAAGAGACCCAGTACTTC. Protein sequence: CASSDSRSTGTAQETQYF. The chain recombines TRBV11-2 with TRBJ2-5; 7 nucleotides line up with TRBD1. The CDR3 is 18 residues long. Per the germline V gene, CDR1 is SGHAT and CDR2 is FQNNGV. V dropped 5 bases and J dropped 2; count of bases not matched to a gene: 17.

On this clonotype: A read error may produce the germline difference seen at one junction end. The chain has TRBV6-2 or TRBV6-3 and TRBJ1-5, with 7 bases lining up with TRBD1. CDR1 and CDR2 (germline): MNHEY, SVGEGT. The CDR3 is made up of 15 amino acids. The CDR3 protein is CASRTQGSNNQLQHF. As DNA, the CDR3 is TGTGCCAGCAGAACACAGGGGTCCAACAATCAGCTCCAGCATTTT.

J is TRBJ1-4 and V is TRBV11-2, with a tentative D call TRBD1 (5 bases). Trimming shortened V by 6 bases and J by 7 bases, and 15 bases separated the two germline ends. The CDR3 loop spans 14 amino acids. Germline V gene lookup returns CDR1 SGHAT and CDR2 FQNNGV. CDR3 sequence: CASSVTIGGEKLFF. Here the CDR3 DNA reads TGTGCCAGCAGTGTTACCATCGGGGGTGAAAAACTGTTTTTT.

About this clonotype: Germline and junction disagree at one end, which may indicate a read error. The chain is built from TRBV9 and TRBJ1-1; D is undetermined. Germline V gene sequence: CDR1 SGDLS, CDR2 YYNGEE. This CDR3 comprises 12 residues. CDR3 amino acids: CASRSMNNEAFF. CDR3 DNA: TGTGCCAGCAGATCTATGAACAATGAAGCTTTCTTT.

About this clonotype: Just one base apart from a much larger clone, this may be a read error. The chain's CDR3 is CTSSLDPQGAQYNEQFF. CDR3 DNA sequence: TGTACCAGCAGCCTGGACCCACAGGGGGCCCAATACAATGAGCAGTTCTTC. The V call is TRBV12-3 or TRBV12-4, the J call TRBJ2-1; 9 nucleotides match TRBD1. CDR3 length: 17 residues.

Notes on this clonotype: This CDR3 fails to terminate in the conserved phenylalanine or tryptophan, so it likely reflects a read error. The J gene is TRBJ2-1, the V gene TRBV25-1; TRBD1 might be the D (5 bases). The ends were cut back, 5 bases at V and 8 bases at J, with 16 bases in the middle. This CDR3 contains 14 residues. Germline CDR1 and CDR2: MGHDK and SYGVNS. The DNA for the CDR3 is TGTGCCAGCAGTATACCCACCCTAGGGGATGAGCAGTTCTTA. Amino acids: CASSIPTLGDEQFL.

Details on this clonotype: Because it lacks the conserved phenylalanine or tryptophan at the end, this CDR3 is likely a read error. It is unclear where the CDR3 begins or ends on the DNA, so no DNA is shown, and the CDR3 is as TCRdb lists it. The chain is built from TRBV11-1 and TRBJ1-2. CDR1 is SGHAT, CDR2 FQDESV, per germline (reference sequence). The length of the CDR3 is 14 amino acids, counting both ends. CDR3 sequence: CASNSQGPLYGYTL.

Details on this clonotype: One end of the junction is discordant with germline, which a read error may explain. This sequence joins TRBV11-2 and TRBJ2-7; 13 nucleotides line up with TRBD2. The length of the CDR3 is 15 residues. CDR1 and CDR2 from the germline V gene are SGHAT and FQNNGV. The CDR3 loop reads CASNYRTSGSYEQYF. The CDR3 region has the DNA TGTGCCAGCAACTACAGGACTAGCGGGAGCTACGAACAGTATTTC.

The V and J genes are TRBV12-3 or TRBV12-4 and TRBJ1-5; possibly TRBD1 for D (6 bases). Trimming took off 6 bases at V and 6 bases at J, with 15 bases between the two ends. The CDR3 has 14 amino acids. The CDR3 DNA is TGTGCCAGCAGACAAGGACAGCCCATTCAGCCCCAGCATTTT. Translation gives CASRQGQPIQPQHF.

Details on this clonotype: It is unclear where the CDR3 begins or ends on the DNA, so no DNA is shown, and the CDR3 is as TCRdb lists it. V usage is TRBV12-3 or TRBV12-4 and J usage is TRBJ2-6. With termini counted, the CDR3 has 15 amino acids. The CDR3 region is CASSTGTSVANVLTF.

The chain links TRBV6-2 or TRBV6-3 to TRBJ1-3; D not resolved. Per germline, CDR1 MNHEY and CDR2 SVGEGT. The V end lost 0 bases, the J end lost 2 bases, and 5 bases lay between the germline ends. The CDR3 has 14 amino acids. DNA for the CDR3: TGTGCCAGCAGTTACTCAGGCACTGGAAACACCATATATTTT. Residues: CASSYSGTGNTIYF.

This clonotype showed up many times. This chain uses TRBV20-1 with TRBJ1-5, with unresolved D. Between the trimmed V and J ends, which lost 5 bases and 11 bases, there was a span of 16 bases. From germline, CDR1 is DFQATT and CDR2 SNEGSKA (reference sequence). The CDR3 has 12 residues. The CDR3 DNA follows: TGCAGTGCTGAGGCGAAGGGCTTAGCCCAGCATTTT. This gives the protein CSAEAKGLAQHF.

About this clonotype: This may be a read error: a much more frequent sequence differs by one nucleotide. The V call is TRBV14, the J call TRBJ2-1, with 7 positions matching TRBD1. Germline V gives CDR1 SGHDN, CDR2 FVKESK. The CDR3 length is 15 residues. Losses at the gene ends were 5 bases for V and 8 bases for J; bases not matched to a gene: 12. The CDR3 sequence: CASSARLTGADEQFF. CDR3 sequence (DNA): TGTGCCAGCAGCGCTCGATTAACAGGGGCCGATGAGCAGTTCTTC.

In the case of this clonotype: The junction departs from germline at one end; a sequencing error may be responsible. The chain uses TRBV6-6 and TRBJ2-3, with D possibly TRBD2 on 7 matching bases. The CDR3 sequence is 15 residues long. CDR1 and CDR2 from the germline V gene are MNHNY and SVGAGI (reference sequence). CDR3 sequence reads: CASTRRGGSPDMQYF. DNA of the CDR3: TGTGCCAGCACAAGGAGGGGGGGAAGCCCGGATATGCAGTATTTT.

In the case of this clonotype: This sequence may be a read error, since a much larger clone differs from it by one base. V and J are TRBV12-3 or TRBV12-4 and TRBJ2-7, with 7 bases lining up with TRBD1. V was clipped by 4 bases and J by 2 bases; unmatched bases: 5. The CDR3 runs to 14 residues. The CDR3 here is CASSSAGTAYEQYF. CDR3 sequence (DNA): TGTGCCAGCAGTTCAGCCGGGACAGCCTACGAGCAGTACTTC.

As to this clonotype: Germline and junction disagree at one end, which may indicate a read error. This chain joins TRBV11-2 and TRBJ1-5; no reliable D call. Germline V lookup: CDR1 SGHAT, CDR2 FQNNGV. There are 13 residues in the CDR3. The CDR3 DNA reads TGTGCCAGCAGCTTAGAGTACAATCAGTCCCAGCATTTT. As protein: CASSLEYNQSQHF.

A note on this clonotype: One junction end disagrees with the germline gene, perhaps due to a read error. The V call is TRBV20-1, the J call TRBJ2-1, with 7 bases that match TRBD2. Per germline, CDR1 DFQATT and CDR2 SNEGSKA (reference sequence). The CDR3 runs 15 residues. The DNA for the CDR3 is TGCAGTGCTGAGCATATCGGGAGGACCGGCAATGAGCAGTTCTTT. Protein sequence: CSAEHIGRTGNEQFF.

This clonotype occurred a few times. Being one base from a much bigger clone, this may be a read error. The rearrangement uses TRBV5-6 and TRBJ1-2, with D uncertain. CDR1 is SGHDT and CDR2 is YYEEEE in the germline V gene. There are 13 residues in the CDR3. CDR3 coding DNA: TGTGCCAGCAGCTTGGGGTCGTCGTATGCCTACACCTTC. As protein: CASSLGSSYAYTF.